Listed below are T cell receptor beta chains from one sample, sequenced in a study of patients and donors after allogeneic stem cell transplantation. MiXCR was run by TCRdb on the RT-PCR reads, yielding one entry per CDR3 protein. The data contain 920,000 or so distinct CDR3 sequences, around 17% of them singletons. The sample comprised blood, either unsorted or a sorted T cell fraction (not recorded which). The receptors come from a human donor who was either an allogeneic HSCT recipient or a stem cell or donor lymphocyte infusion donor (not recorded which). It is not recorded whose cells these are; they may come from a transplant donor. Both conserved end residues are part of each CDR3. The D gene is left open where the match is weak. Some rows have no size entry. The others give once, few or many, or a class for an expanded clone.

J | D | V | size | CDR3 | DNA
TRBJ1-1 | . | TRBV12-3/TRBV12-4 | . | CASSLDQVGEAFF | TGTGCCAGCAGTTTAGACCAGGTTGGGGAAGCTTTCTTT
TRBJ2-3 | . | TRBV10-3 | few | CAISIGTRTDTQYF | TGTGCCATCAGTATTGGGACACGCACAGATACGCAGTATTTT
TRBJ2-1 | . | TRBV4-2 | few | CASSQSNSGNPYNEQFF | TGTGCCAGCAGCCAATCTAATAGTGGGAACCCCTACAATGAGCAGTTCTTC
TRBJ2-3 | TRBD1 | TRBV12-3/TRBV12-4 | few | CASSLTPGGRTDTQYF | TGTGCCAGCAGTTTGACTCCAGGGGGCAGGACAGATACGCAGTATTTT
TRBJ2-5 | . | TRBV4-1 | . | CASSQVINSETQYF | TGCGCCAGCAGCCAAGTTATTAACTCGGAGACCCAGTACTTC
TRBJ1-5 | . | TRBV20-1 | few | CSANLAQNQPQHF | TGCAGTGCTAACCTGGCCCAGAATCAGCCCCAGCATTTT
TRBJ2-3 | TRBD1 | TRBV24-1 | . | CATSGSEGGRTDTQYF | TGTGCCACCAGCGGATCGGAAGGGGGCCGCACAGATACGCAGTATTTT
TRBJ2-5 | . | TRBV5-1 | few | CASSVWVRETQYF | TGCGCCAGCAGCGTATGGGTTCGAGAGACCCAGTACTTC
TRBJ1-2 | . | TRBV12-3/TRBV12-4 | . | CATGTRGADYGYTF | TGTGCCACCGGGACCCGCGGGGCGGACTATGGCTACACCTTC
TRBJ1-5 | . | TRBV5-5 | . | CASSLDLSLSGSNQPQHF | TGTGCCAGCAGCTTGGACCTCAGTTTGTCAGGTAGCAATCAGCCCCAGCATTTT